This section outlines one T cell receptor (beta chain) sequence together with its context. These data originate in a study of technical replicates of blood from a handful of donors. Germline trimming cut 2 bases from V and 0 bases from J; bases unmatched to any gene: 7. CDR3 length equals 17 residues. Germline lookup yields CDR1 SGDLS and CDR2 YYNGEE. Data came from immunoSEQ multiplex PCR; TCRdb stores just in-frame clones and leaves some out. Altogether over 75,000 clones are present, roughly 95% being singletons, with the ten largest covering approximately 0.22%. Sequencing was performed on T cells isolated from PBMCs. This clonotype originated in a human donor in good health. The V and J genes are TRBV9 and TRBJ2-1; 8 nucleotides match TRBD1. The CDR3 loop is CASSVGTGLSSYNEQFF. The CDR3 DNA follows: TGTGCCAGCAGCGTGGGGACAGGCCTTAGCTCCTACAATGAGCAGTTCTTC.